This entry lists 7 T cell receptor beta chains sequenced from one sample in a study of blood T cell repertoires in COVID-19. Measured with immunoSEQ multiplex PCR; TCRdb has only the in-frame clones, and not every one. The table includes tens of thousands of clones, roughly nine tenths detected once. Sequenced input: peripheral blood. These receptors were obtained from an elderly woman with acute or convalescent COVID-19.

The rearrangement links TRBV4-1 to TRBJ2-7, with 11 positions matching TRBD2. The CDR3 runs 15 residues. Per germline, CDR1 MGHRA and CDR2 YSYEKL. V lost 4 bases to trimming and J lost 2 bases; unmatched junction nucleotides: 4. The CDR3 loop is CASSRGLAETYEQYF. The CDR3 DNA reads as TGCGCCAGCAGCCGGGGACTAGCGGAGACCTACGAGCAGTACTTC.

The genes are TRBV2 and TRBJ2-7, with TRBD1 matching 8 bases. Germline CDR1 reads SNHLY; CDR2 reads FYNNEI. The CDR3 has 14 residues. The V gene end was trimmed by 4 bases and the J gene end by 2 bases; junction bases not matched to a gene: 4. The CDR3 DNA follows: TGTGCCAGCAGTGCCTTGACAGGGGCCTACGAGCAGTACTTC. Protein product: CASSALTGAYEQYF.

The V and J genes are TRBV3-1 (or the pseudogene TRBV3-2) and TRBJ2-1; 10 nucleotides line up with TRBD2. The germline CDR1 and CDR2 sequences are LGHDT and YNNKEL (reference sequence). The CDR3 extends over 16 amino acids. V shed 4 bases and J 10 bases; nucleotides not matched to a gene: 13. CDR3 in amino acids: CASSRQHLAGAGEQFF. CDR3 sequence (DNA): TGTGCCAGCAGCCGCCAACATCTAGCGGGGGCGGGGGAGCAGTTCTTC.

The chain joins TRBV21-1 to TRBJ2-7; the table's D call, TRBD1, was not checked against the DNA. TRBV21-1 is deemed a pseudogene. The CDR3 covers 16 residues. CDR3: CASSKDGDRALTPRYV. The CDR3 bases are TGTGCCAGCAGCAAAGATGGCGACAGGGCCCTAACCCCTCGCTACGTC.

The rearrangement links TRBV19 to TRBJ2-7; D possibly corresponds to TRBD2 (7 bases). The CDR3 has 16 residues. Between the trimmed V and J ends, which lost 10 bases and 2 bases, there was a span of 24 bases. Germline CDR1 is LNHDA and CDR2 is SQIVND (reference sequence). CDR3 coding DNA: TGTGCCACCCCCACAACAGGGTCCGGGGGGCCCTACGAGCAGTACTTC. Protein sequence: CATPTTGSGGPYEQYF.

The CDR3 reads CASSLASGGTEAFF. Written as DNA, the CDR3 is TGCGCCAGCAGCTTGGCTTCAGGGGGCACTGAAGCTTTCTTT. The chain is built from TRBV5-1 and TRBJ1-1, with 7 bases fitting TRBD1. This CDR3 has 14 residues. Germline V gene data show CDR1 as SGHRS and CDR2 as YFSETQ. The V segment lost 0 bases and the J segment 4 bases; nucleotides outside the gene matches: 3.

In regard to this clone: This specimen includes other DNA sequences encoding the same CDR3. The CDR3 nucleotides are TGTGCCAGCAGCTTAGGACAGGGTAATGAAAAACTGTTTTTT. Translation gives CASSLGQGNEKLFF. The gene calls are TRBV7-2 and TRBJ1-4; 7 nucleotides align to TRBD1. The junction had 0 bases not matched to a gene; V was cut back by 1 base and J by 4 bases. The CDR3 loop spans 14 amino acids. Germline V gene lookup returns CDR1 SGHTA and CDR2 FQGNSA. The full variable domain, completed using reference TRBV7-2 and TRBJ1-4, is GAGVSQSPSNKVTEKGKDVELRCDPISGHTALYWYRQSLGQGLEFLIYFQGNSAPDKSGLPSDRFSAERTGGSVSTLTIQRTQQEDSAVYLCASSLGQGNEKLFFGSGTQLSVL.